This T cell receptor beta chain was captured by sequencing in a study of blood T cell repertoires in COVID-19. In the study overall: Acute and convalescent COVID-19 specimens originated in the United States, Italy and Spain. Nucleic acid was either cDNA or gDNA, and it came from T cells, B-cell-depleted T cells, or PBMCs.

In the source study's methods: Using reference gene primer amplification, nucleated cell counts were estimated. Repertoires were generated with immunoSEQ multiplex PCR, while TCRdb's copy carries only in-frame clones and drops some. The V and J calls and the clone size are those of that table, but D and trimming were determined from the DNA. The sample includes roughly 36,000 clones, around 87% of them seen just once. With respect to this clone: One end of the junction is discordant with germline, which a read error may explain.

Germline V gene sequence: CDR1 KGHSH, CDR2 LQKENI. The CDR3 sequence is 15 residues long. Sequencing was performed on peripheral blood. The TCR was taken from a man aged 45-65 years with active or convalescent COVID-19. The V call is TRBV18, the J call TRBJ1-2, with TRBD1 as a possible D gene (5 bases). The CDR3 loop reads CASSPQAERRYGYTF. CDR3 bases: TGTGCCAGCTCCCCACAGGCCGAACGGCGGTATGGCTACACCTTC. Filled out from reference TRBV18 and TRBJ1-2, the complete variable domain reads NAGVMQNPRHLVRRRGQEARLRCSPMKGHSHVYWYRQLPEEGLKFMVYLQKENIIDESGMPKERFSAEFPKEGPSILRIQQVVRGDSAAYFCASSPQAERRYGYTFGSGTRLTVV.